This T cell receptor beta chain was obtained from a study of glioma-infiltrating T cells after dendritic cell vaccination. As for the study in general: Samples are from glioblastoma patients in Phase I and II dendritic cell vaccine trials. Autologous tumor lysate-pulsed dendritic cell vaccination was given between about 2002 and 2013.

Primers: 60 V beta forward and 13 J beta reverse. The method was immunoSEQ multiplex PCR; TCRdb's version includes in-frame clones alone and lacks a portion of them. The sample records 75,000 to 100,000 clones, approximately 81% being singletons. The sequences come from blood, collected before dendritic cell vaccination. This receptor was identified in a human donor with glioblastoma.

CDR3 nucleotides: TGTGCCAGCAGCTTAGAAACAGGTCTAAACTACGAGCAGTACTTC. Translating gives CASSLETGLNYEQYF. This chain links TRBV7-6 with TRBJ2-7; tentatively, D is TRBD1 (5 bases). Germline-derived CDR1 and CDR2 are SGHVS and FNYEAQ. The ends were cut back, 1 base at V and 3 bases at J, with 13 bases in the middle. The CDR3 runs to 15 residues. The full variable domain, completed using reference TRBV7-6 and TRBJ2-7, is GAGVSQSPRYKVTKRGQDVALRCDPISGHVSLYWYRQALGQGPEFLTYFNYEAQQDKSGLPNDRFSAERPEGSISTLTIQRTEQRDSAMYRCASSLETGLNYEQYFGPGTRLTVT.